The 10 T cell receptor beta chains listed next were all sequenced from one sample in a study of blood T cell repertoires in COVID-19. Clones were sequenced by immunoSEQ multiplex PCR, and TCRdb holds only the in-frame ones, with some missing. This table has some 130,000 clones, roughly 89% appearing once. The sequencing input was peripheral blood. All receptors derive from a man aged 50-60 years with active or convalescent COVID-19.

The rearrangement links TRBV6-6 to TRBJ2-3; D is uncertain. The V end lost 2 bases, the J end lost 2 bases, and 8 bases lay between the germline ends. Germline V gene lookup returns CDR1 MNHNY and CDR2 SVGAGI (reference sequence). The CDR3 has 14 amino acids. The CDR3 DNA is TGTGCCAGCAGTTACGCGGCTTCCACAGATACGCAGTATTTT. Translating gives CASSYAASTDTQYF.

This clone was seen once. The V gene is TRBV5-5, the J gene TRBJ2-2, with 7 nucleotides matching TRBD2. This CDR3 spans 15 amino acids. The V segment lost 2 bases and the J segment 8 bases; nucleotides outside the gene matches: 9. From germline, CDR1 is SGHKS and CDR2 YYEKEE (reference sequence). The CDR3 nucleotides read TGTGCCAGCAGCTTTATAACTAGCGCTCCTGGGGAGCTGTTTTTT. It translates to CASSFITSAPGELFF.

V usage is TRBV28 and J usage is TRBJ1-6; perhaps TRBD1 as D (5 bases). The CDR3 has 15 residues. Trimming removed 6 bases from V and 10 bases from J, with 19 bases in between. Germline V gene lookup returns CDR1 MDHEN and CDR2 SYDVKM. The CDR3 loop reads CASSPPQGGWSPLHF. In DNA form, the CDR3 reads TGTGCCAGCAGCCCCCCCCAGGGTGGGTGGTCACCCCTCCACTTT.

The V and J genes are TRBV7-9 and TRBJ2-7; 8 nucleotides agree with TRBD2. The CDR3 contains 15 residues. From germline, CDR1 is SEHNR and CDR2 FQNEAQ (reference sequence). V lost 5 bases, J lost 3 bases, and 9 bases stayed unmatched. CDR3 protein: CASSRSAGAVYEQYF. The CDR3 bases are TGTGCCAGCAGCCGATCAGCGGGAGCCGTCTACGAGCAGTACTTC. The entire variable domain, with the rest obtained from reference TRBV7-9 and TRBJ2-7, is as follows: DTGVSQNPRHKITKRGQNVTFRCDPISEHNRLYWYRQTLGQGPEFLTYFQNEAQLEKSRLLSDRFSAERPKGSFSTLEIQRTEQGDSAMYLCASSRSAGAVYEQYFGPGTRLTVT.

The chain uses TRBV7-2 and TRBJ2-6; TRBD1 aligns across 10 bases. V gave up 5 bases and J gave up 2 bases; unmatched junction bases: 6. The V gene's germline CDR1 is SGHTA and CDR2 FQGNSA. CDR3 size: 17 residues. This CDR3 is CASSTAGTGAGANVLTF. The CDR3 DNA is TGTGCCAGCAGCACAGCCGGGACAGGGGCTGGGGCCAACGTCCTGACTTTC. Full variable domain (remainder filled in from reference TRBV7-2 and TRBJ2-6): GAGVSQSPSNKVTEKGKDVELRCDPISGHTALYWYRQSLGQGLEFLIYFQGNSAPDKSGLPSDRFSAERTGGSVSTLTIQRTQQEDSAVYLCASSTAGTGAGANVLTFGAGSRLTVL.

The chain uses TRBV10-2 and TRBJ2-1; TRBD2 aligns across 10 bases. Germline trimming cut 5 bases from V and 3 bases from J; bases unmatched to any gene: 16. This CDR3 region has 19 residues. Germline V gives CDR1 WSHSY, CDR2 SAAADI. In DNA, the CDR3 is TGCGCCAGCAGTTTACCCGGGACTAGCGCTGGAAGCGGCTACAATGAGCAGTTCTTC. It yields the protein CASSLPGTSAGSGYNEQFF.

V and J are TRBV29-1 and TRBJ2-3; D might be TRBD2 (6 bases). The V end was cut by 0 bases, the J end by 5 bases, with 9 bases between. From germline, CDR1 is SQVTM and CDR2 ANQGSEA. The CDR3 extends over 13 amino acids. This CDR3 is CSVEEAGGDTQYF. Here the CDR3 DNA reads TGCAGCGTTGAAGAGGCCGGGGGAGATACGCAGTATTTT.

J is TRBJ1-5 and V is TRBV28, with a weak D call TRBD1 (6 bases). The germline gives CDR1 MDHEN, CDR2 SYDVKM. Trimming pared 4 bases from V and 7 bases from J, leaving 17 bases between. The CDR3 is made up of 15 amino acids. CDR3 protein: CASSSRGGVRQPQHF. CDR3 sequence (DNA): TGTGCCAGCAGTTCCCGAGGGGGGGTTAGGCAGCCCCAGCATTTT.

This rearrangement joins TRBV12-5 to TRBJ2-5; tentative D call: TRBD2 (6 bases). V lost 5 bases, J lost 5 bases, and 18 bases lay in between. The CDR3 sequence is 15 residues long. The germline gives CDR1 LGHNT, CDR2 FRNRAP. CDR3 coding DNA: TGTGCTAGTGGTCTTAGCGGAATGATTGGGGAGACCCAGTACTTC. Its translation is CASGLSGMIGETQYF. Full variable domain (rest looked up from reference TRBV12-5 and TRBJ2-5): DARVTQTPRHKVTEMGQEVTMRCQPILGHNTVFWYRQTMMQGLELLAYFRNRAPLDDSGMPKDRFSAEMPDATLATLKIQPSEPRDSAVYFCASGLSGMIGETQYFGPGTRLLVL.

The DNA for the CDR3 is TGTGCCACCAGTGATTCAACAGAGGAAAAACTGTTTTTT. Its protein is CATSDSTEEKLFF. The chain is built from TRBV24-1 and TRBJ1-4; D unresolved. The germline CDR1 and CDR2 sequences are KGHDR and SFDVKD. V was pared by 2 bases and J by 8 bases, with 8 bases between. The CDR3 is 13 residues long.